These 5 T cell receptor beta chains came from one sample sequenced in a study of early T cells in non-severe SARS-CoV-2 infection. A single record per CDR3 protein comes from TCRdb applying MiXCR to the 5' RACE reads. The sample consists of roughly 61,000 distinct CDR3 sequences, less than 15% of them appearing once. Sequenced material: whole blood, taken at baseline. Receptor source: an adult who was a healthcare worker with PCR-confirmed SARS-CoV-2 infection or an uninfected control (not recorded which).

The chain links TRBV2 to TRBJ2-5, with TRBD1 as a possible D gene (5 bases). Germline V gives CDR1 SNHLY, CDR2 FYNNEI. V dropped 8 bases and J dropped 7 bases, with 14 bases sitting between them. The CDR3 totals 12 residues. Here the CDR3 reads CASHGQSVTQYF. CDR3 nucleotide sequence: TGTGCCAGCCACGGACAATCGGTGACCCAGTACTTC.

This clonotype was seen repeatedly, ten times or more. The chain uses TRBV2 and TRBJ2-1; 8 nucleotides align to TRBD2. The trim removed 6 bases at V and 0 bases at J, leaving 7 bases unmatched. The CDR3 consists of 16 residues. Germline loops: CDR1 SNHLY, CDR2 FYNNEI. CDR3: CASRILADISYNEQFF. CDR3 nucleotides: TGTGCCAGCAGGATACTAGCGGACATCTCCTACAATGAGCAGTTCTTC.

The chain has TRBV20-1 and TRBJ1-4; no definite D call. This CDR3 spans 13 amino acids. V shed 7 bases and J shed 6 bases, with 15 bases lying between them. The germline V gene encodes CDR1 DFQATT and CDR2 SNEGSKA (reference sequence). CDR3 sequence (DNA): TGCAGTGGCGTCGGGTCTCGGGATGAAAAACTGTTTTTT. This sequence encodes CSGVGSRDEKLFF.

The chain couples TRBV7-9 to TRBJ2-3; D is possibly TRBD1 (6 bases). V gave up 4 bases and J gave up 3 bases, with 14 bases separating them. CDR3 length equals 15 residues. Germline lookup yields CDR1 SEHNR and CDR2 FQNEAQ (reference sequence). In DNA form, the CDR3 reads TGTGCCAGCAGCTCCGGACAGCCGGGGACAGATACGCAGTATTTT. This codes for CASSSGQPGTDTQYF.

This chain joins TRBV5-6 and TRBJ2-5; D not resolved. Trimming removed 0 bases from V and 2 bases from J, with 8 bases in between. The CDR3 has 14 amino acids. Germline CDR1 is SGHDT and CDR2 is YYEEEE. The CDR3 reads CASSLVSTQETQYF. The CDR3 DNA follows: TGTGCCAGCAGCTTGGTGTCTACTCAAGAGACCCAGTACTTC.